Listed below are T cell receptor beta chains from one sample, sequenced in a study of cytomegalovirus exposure and HLA in healthy donors. Using immunoSEQ multiplex PCR, the repertoire was profiled, and TCRdb retains in-frame clones only, with some absent. The data contain around 130,000 clones, about four fifths of them singletons. Sequencing was performed on PBMCs. The origin of the receptors is a man under 40 in good health and CMV-seronegative. CDR3s include the opening cysteine and the closing phenylalanine or tryptophan. Only some rows state a clone size, as once, few, many or a class for expanded clones.

CDR3 length	clone size	V gene	J gene	CDR3 protein
16	once	TRBV25-1	TRBJ1-1	CASSEPAGRPNTEAFF
15	NA	TRBV2	TRBJ2-3	CASRGIGIGTDTQYF
15	NA	TRBV10-3	TRBJ2-7	CAISEGRQSPYEQYF
17	NA	TRBV21-1	TRBJ1-1	CAGSPGTGVSGNTEAFF
19	once	TRBV7-9	TRBJ2-1	CASSLSPNLGQARGNEQFF
13	NA	TRBV2	TRBJ1-6	CASSEARDTSLHF
12	NA	TRBV25-1	NA	CASSQGSYEQYF
16	NA	TRBV4-1	TRBJ2-7	CASSQDLGQGYYEQYF
15	NA	TRBV5-1	TRBJ2-5	CASSPSLAGQETQYF
14	NA	TRBV19	TRBJ2-1	CASRRQGAGNEQFF
15	once	TRBV7-9	TRBJ1-1	CASSLRGRRDTEAFF
16	NA	TRBV2	TRBJ2-6	CASSEQGGAGANVLTF
13	once	TRBV5-1	TRBJ2-1	CASSKDSANEQFF
16	NA	TRBV7-2	TRBJ1-5	CASSLIGQVSNQPQHF
16	NA	TRBV5-1	TRBJ2-1	CASGARARSSYNEQFF
11	NA	TRBV2	TRBJ2-7	CASARRGEQYF
16	few	TRBV4-3	TRBJ2-3	CASSQGPSGSTDTQYF
17	few	TRBV4-1	TRBJ2-5	CASSRQLAGEGTETQYF
14	NA	TRBV19	TRBJ1-6	CASSPGTGYSPLHF
13	once	TRBV19	TRBJ2-2	CASSISGSGELFF
17	NA	TRBV4-3	TRBJ1-1	CASSQRWKGQLNTEAFF
13	NA	TRBV7-9	TRBJ1-5	CASSLGQNQPQHF
15	NA	TRBV4-1	TRBJ1-5	CASRQGMGSNQPQHF
15	NA	TRBV5-1	TRBJ1-4	CASSPREGGSEKLFF
15	NA	TRBV5-1	TRBJ2-2	CASSGTGGPAGELFF
15	NA	TRBV28	TRBJ2-3	CASSFYREVGDTQYF
16	NA	TRBV11-2	TRBJ2-7	CASSYGREGQLVEQYF
17	NA	TRBV11-3	TRBJ2-1	CASSVSPGGLASDEQFF
16	NA	TRBV13	TRBJ2-2	CASSLQGKGNTGELFF
12	NA	TRBV5-4	TRBJ2-1	CASSLEGNEQFF
14	NA	TRBV2	TRBJ2-2	CASRGVPNTGELFF
15	NA	TRBV7-7	TRBJ2-3	CASSLAVGGSGTQYF
11	NA	TRBV20-1	TRBJ1-1	CSAPVLYEAFF
15	NA	TRBV11-2	TRBJ1-6	CASSPVRGQGYTLHF
16	NA	TRBV10-3	TRBJ2-7	CAISDYTSGRLYEQYF
15	NA	TRBV5-1	TRBJ1-3	CASSLDQFSGNTIYF
15	NA	TRBV28	TRBJ1-5	CASDSPGQFNQPQHF
14	NA	TRBV30	TRBJ2-4	CAWSKTKGRNIQYF
15	once	TRBV5-4	TRBJ1-5	CASSLEATLPQPQHF
13	few	TRBV5-1	TRBJ2-1	CASSEGGADEQFF
14	NA	TRBV2	TRBJ1-1	CASSEQGRGTEAFF
18	NA	TRBV11-2	TRBJ2-1	CASSLGGSGSGSYNEQFF
13	NA	TRBV4-3	TRBJ2-5	CASSQLGLETQYF
18	NA	TRBV5-1	TRBJ2-2	CASSLAKGGGLDTGELFF
13	NA	TRBV13	TRBJ1-1	CASSLGRVTEAFF
15	few	TRBV2	TRBJ1-5	CASRQSGGSNQPQHF
17	NA	TRBV15	TRBJ2-5	CATSRGQAGGRRETQYF
17	NA	TRBV7-6	TRBJ2-7	CASSLGSGTGSSYEQYF
13	NA	TRBV7-3	TRBJ1-1	CASSSQGNTEAFF
14	few	TRBV12-2	TRBJ2-7	CASRSGLASYEQYF
12	NA	TRBV6-5	NA	CASSNRADEQYF
17	NA	TRBV5-6	TRBJ2-1	CASSSARSSSSYNEQFF
16	NA	TRBV5-1	TRBJ1-2	CASKPGQNFKSYGYTF
14	NA	TRBV6-6	TRBJ1-5	CASTTGGYNQPQHF
13	NA	TRBV29-1	TRBJ1-2	CSVEDRQGGGYTF
15	NA	TRBV5-3	TRBJ2-4	CARSSGDLAKNIQYF
17	NA	TRBV4-3	TRBJ1-2	CASSQDLSGGYWYGYTF